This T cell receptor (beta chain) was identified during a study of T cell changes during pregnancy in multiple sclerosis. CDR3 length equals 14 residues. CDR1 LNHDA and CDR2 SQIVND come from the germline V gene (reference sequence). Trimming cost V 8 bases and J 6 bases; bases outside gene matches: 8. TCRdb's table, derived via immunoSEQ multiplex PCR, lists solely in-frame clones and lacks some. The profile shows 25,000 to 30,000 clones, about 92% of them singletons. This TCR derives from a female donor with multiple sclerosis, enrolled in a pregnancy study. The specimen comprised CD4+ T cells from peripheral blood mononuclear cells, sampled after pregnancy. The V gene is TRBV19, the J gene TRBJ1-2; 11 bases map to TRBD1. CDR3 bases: TGTGCCAGTTCGCCGGGACAGGGGGTCAATGGCTACACCTTC. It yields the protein CASSPGQGVNGYTF.